This T cell receptor (beta chain) was captured by sequencing in a study of blood T cells in healthy people across ages. Across the study: Per two T cells, template switching captured roughly one barcoded beta molecule.

Together with a sample-barcoded 5' primer, a J-beta primer mix was included in a second PCR lasting roughly 6 to 12 cycles. TCRdb reanalysed the 5' RACE reads using MiXCR and keeps one entry per CDR3 protein. Of just over 800,000 distinct CDR3 sequences in the sample, 62% are singletons; the top ten hold 25% to 30%. The germline gives CDR1 LGHDT, CDR2 YNNKEL (reference sequence). Trimming pared 1 base from V and 3 bases from J, leaving 13 bases between. The CDR3 loop spans 15 amino acids. The donors, all healthy, were Caucasians living in Russia, aged about 6 to 90. Each sample yielded at least 5.5 micrograms of PBMC total RNA.

The sequencing sample was made of blood. The TCR was taken from a man younger than 40 in good health. The chain uses TRBV3-1 and TRBJ2-7, with a weak D call TRBD1 (5 bases). The CDR3 DNA reads as TGTGCCAGCAGCCAAGCAGGGCTGCAGAACTACGAGCAGTACTTC. Its translation: CASSQAGLQNYEQYF.